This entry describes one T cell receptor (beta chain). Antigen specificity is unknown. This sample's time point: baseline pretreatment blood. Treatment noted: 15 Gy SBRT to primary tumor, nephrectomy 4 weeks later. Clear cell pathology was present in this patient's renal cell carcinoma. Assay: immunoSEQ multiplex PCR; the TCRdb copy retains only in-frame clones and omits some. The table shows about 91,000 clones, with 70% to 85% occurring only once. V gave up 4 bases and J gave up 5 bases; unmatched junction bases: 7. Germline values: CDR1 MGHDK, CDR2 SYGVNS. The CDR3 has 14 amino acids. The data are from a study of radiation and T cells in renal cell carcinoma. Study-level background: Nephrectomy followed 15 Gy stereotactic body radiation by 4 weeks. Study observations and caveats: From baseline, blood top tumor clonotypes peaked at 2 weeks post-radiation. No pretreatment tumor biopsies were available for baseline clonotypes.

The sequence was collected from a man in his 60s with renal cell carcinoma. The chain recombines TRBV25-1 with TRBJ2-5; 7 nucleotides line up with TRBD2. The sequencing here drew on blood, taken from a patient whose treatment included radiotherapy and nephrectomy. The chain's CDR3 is CASSVIGLGETQYF. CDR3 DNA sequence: TGTGCCAGCAGTGTTATAGGACTAGGGGAGACCCAGTACTTC.